These 3 T cell receptor beta chains share one sample of origin, sequenced in a study of blood T cell repertoires in COVID-19. Profiling relied on immunoSEQ multiplex PCR, and the TCRdb table lists in-frame clones only, not all of them. This sample carries 150,000 to 200,000 clones, 79% of them seen once, and the ten largest clones take 5.5% to 7%. The sequenced material came from peripheral blood. Every receptor here comes from a woman in her thirties or forties with COVID-19, enrolled during active disease.

The chain employs TRBV27 and TRBJ1-3; D not resolved. CDR3 size: 15 residues. The germline V and J ends were trimmed by 3 bases and 2 bases, with 11 bases remaining between them. Germline loops: CDR1 MNHEY, CDR2 SMNVEV (reference sequence). The CDR3 is CASSFSGLTGNTIYF. The CDR3 coding sequence is TGTGCCAGCAGTTTTTCCGGGTTGACTGGAAACACCATATATTTT.

The chain is built from TRBV3-1 (or the pseudogene TRBV3-2) and TRBJ2-5; TRBD1 agrees at 7 bases. V shed 3 bases, J shed 1 base, and the junction held 5 bases outside the gene matches. The CDR3 is 15 residues long. Germline assignment: CDR1 LGHDT and CDR2 YNNKEL (reference sequence). The CDR3, as DNA: TGTGCCAGCAGCCATCTAGGACAGGTCCAAGAGACCCAGTACTTC. Translating gives CASSHLGQVQETQYF.

The rearrangement uses TRBV25-1 and TRBJ1-2; D is possibly TRBD1 (5 bases). Between the trimmed V and J ends, which lost 7 bases and 7 bases, there was a span of 16 bases. Looked up from germline, CDR1 is MGHDK and CDR2 is SYGVNS. CDR3 length: 13 amino acids. The CDR3 protein is CASTGVIEGGYTF. For the CDR3, the DNA is TGTGCCAGCACGGGGGTAATAGAGGGTGGCTACACCTTC.